The clone carrying this T cell receptor (beta chain) was seen once. This sample was included in a study of CD8 T cells in Susac syndrome. TCR beta from blood CD8+ and CD4+ T cells was sequenced. FACS was used to enrich TEMRA cells, whereas the CD8+ and CD4+ T cells were obtained by negative isolation. It was with random hexamers that roughly 0.5 to 1 ug RNA was reverse transcribed. By means of immunoSEQ multiplex PCR, TCR beta CDR3 spanning 54 Vbeta and 13 Jbeta underwent amplification. TCRdb ran MiXCR on the immunoSEQ multiplex PCR reads and lists one entry per CDR3 protein. The table has more than 200,000 distinct CDR3 sequences, around 93% seen once. Losses at the gene ends were 3 bases for V and 6 bases for J; bases not matched to a gene: 9. Germline CDR1 and CDR2: SGHNT and YYREEE (reference sequence). The CDR3 spans 14 residues.

The clonotype was recovered from a human donor with multiple sclerosis. The gene calls are TRBV5-4 and TRBJ2-7; TRBD1 aligns across 7 bases. The material sequenced was CD4+ T cells from PBMCs. In DNA form, the CDR3 reads TGTGCCAGCAGCTCCCGGGACAGTTTCGCCGAGCAGTACTTC. This gives the protein CASSSRDSFAEQYF.